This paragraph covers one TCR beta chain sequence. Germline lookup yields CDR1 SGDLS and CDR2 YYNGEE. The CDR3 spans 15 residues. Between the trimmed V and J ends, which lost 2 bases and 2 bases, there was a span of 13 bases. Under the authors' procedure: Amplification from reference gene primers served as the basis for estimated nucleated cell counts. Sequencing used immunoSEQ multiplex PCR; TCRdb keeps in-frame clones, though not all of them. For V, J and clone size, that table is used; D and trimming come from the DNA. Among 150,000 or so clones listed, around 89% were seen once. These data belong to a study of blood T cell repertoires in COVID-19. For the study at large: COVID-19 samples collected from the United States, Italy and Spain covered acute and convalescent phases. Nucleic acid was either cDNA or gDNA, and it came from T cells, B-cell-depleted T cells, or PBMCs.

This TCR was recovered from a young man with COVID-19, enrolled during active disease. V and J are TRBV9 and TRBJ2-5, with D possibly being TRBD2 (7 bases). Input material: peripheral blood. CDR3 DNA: TGTGCCAGCAGCGTGGGGGGGCGACCTCAAGAGACCCAGTACTTC. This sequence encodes CASSVGGRPQETQYF.